This T cell receptor (beta chain) derives from a study of blood T cells in healthy people across ages (dated by TCRdb to about 2015). In the study overall: In model experiments, template switching captured roughly one uniquely barcoded TCR beta cDNA molecule for every two T cells. The study measured age-related changes in TCR beta repertoire diversity using deep sequencing normalized with unique cDNA molecular identifiers. Donors were grouped into four age groups: young (average about 15 years), middle-aged (over 35), aged (roughly 62) and long-lived (just over 80). Two additional independent replicas of 1 million unique cDNA reads from the same blood draw were analyzed for two donors (one aged 18 to 29 and one aged 80 or older). What the work shows at the level of the full study, not this receptor alone: Observed TCR beta diversity correlated strongly with the percentage of naive T cells measured by flow cytometry. Because the CMV infection status of the donors was unknown, age-related changes in expanded clonotypes may potentially have been confounded. Compared with the aged group, the long-lived group had more naive CD4+ T cells, fewer expanded clones and increased TCR diversity, suggesting age selection. Total diversity estimates from one million sequenced T cells were considered lower bounds and underestimates. Since profiling was done on bulk unsorted PBMCs, naive and antigen-experienced compartments could not be conclusively compared. As age increased, observed TCR beta diversity per million T cells dropped in a roughly linear way, and a significant reduction was already evident by age about 40.

A few counts support this clonotype. The antigen this receptor binds is unknown. No base-level quality is on record; no much larger clone is a single base apart. V is reduced by 0 bases and J by 5 bases, leaving a spacing of 7 bases between them. The CDR3 runs 13 residues from the cysteine to the phenylalanine. The only DNA kept is the CDR3, 39 bases in frame from the first base. As encoded in the germline V gene, CDR1 is MNHEY while CDR2 is SVGAGI. Donors were roughly 40 systemically healthy Caucasian individuals from Russia aged about 6 to 100 years. Around 9.8 milliliters of peripheral blood were collected from each donor into EDTA-treated Vacutainer tubes. PBMCs were isolated by Ficoll-Paque density-gradient centrifugation, with at least 6 million obtained per sample. Total RNA, at least 6 micrograms per sample, was extracted from PBMCs with Trizol reagent. For every donor, an aliquot of PBMCs went through flow cytometry to measure the percentages of naive CD45RAhigh/CD27high T cells.

Library method: 5' RACE. Sequencing was performed on an Illumina HiSeq 2500. The second PCR ran for about 6 to 11 cycles and used a J-beta primer mix along with a sample-barcoded 5' primer. A unique molecular identifier was introduced onto each TCR beta cDNA molecule by a template-switch 5' adaptor carrying 12 random nucleotides. At least 3 million CDR3-containing paired-end reads were obtained from each sample. The Mint cDNA synthesis kit, primed by a TRBC-specific oligonucleotide, was used to synthesize first-strand cDNA from all RNA. Following uracil-DNA glycosylase treatment, a first 18-cycle PCR with universal primers M1SS and BC2_uni_R was performed on all cDNA. The authors processed their data as follows. Normalization of each sample was performed by random selection of 1 million high-quality reads, each carrying a distinct molecular identifier. Reads sharing molecular identifiers were discarded rather than binned into consensus sequences. MiTCR, with a Q25 quality threshold and the strictest error-elimination algorithm, was used for CDR3 identification, clonotype clustering and error correction. A nonparametric unseen species model with Euler transformation was used to estimate lower-bound total TCR beta diversity. The public reads were run again by TCRdb, first through fastp at Q25 and then through MiXCR, and only productive beta chains were kept. Each record represents a unique CDR3 protein, reported with the most common genes and DNA among its rows. TCRdb, not the original authors, processed these V and J calls. The sample table holds about 800,000 distinct CDR3 sequences, of which 20% to 25% were seen once. The ten largest clonotypes hold more than 3% of the sample.

These data also formed part of another study, on T cells of mothers and their children. Taken from the second paper: Donors were nine systemically healthy Caucasian individuals: three mothers and their six children. cDNA synthesis used all of the extracted RNA, with around 1.4 ug of RNA in each 15 ul reaction. In the second PCR, the M1S primer added sample barcodes and 2-4 random nucleotides. Over 8.5 million TCR beta CDR3 reads were obtained for each mother, and 3 million to 3.5 million reads were obtained for each child. In both related and unrelated pairs, thymic selection shapes the output of TCR recombination in a similar way, with inherited differences having only a minor effect. Normalized repertoire overlap was always slightly but never significantly higher in related than unrelated mother-child pairs. With a sensitivity of about 100 clones per million clonotypes, no persistent microchimeric T cell clones were detected. To look for features that set related mother-child pairs apart from unrelated individuals, the researchers ran deep NGS to compare the TCR beta repertoires of mothers and children. Mothers averaged about 37 +/- 4 years of age and children averaged 11 +/- 4 years. After adapter ligation was performed with NEBNext reagents, the libraries were sequenced on an Illumina HiSeq 2000 with 100+100 nt paired-end reads. To avoid cross-contamination, the mother libraries and the child libraries were prepared a month apart and sequenced in separate runs. For each donor, somewhere between about 500,000 and 2,300,000 distinct TCR beta clonotypes were identified. Naive TCR beta clonotypes were estimated from low-frequency clonotypes matched to each donor's FACS-determined naive share, without sorting.

The sequence was obtained from a boy younger than 18 in good health. Sequencing input: blood. The chain is made from TRBV6-5 and TRBJ1-1, with the D gene too uncertain to name. CDR3 protein: CASSYSWETEAFF. The nucleotide sequence reads TGTGCCAGCAGTTACTCGTGGGAGACTGAAGCTTTCTTT.